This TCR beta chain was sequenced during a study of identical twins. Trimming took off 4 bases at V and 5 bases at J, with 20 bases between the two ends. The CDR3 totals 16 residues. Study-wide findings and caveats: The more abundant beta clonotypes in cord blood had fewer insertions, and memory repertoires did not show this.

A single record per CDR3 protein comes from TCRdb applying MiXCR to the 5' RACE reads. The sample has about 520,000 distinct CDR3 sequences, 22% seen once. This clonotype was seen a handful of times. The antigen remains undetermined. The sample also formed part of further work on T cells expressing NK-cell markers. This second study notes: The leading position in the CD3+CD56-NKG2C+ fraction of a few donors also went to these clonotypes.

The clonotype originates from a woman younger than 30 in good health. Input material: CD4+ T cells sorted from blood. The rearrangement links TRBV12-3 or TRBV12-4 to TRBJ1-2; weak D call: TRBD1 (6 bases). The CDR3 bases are TGTGCCAGCAGTTCCCCAGGGACATTCCTACGGTATGGCTACACCTTC. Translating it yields CASSSPGTFLRYGYTF.